Presented here are 20 T cell receptor beta chains from one specimen sequenced in a study of blood T cell repertoires in COVID-19. Produced via immunoSEQ multiplex PCR; TCRdb's table is partial and in-frame only. Of around 140,000 clones in the sample, more than 60% were seen once. The sample was peripheral blood. These receptors all stem from a man in his fifties or sixties with acute or convalescent COVID-19.

For the CDR3, the DNA is TGTGCCAGCAGCCCGGACAGGGCCAGGTCGGCTTTCTTT. This translates into CASSPDRARSAFF. This chain connects TRBV5-4 to TRBJ1-1; 8 nucleotides match TRBD1. CDR1 and CDR2 (germline): SGHNT, YYREEE (reference sequence). The CDR3 runs 13 residues. Trimming removed 4 bases from V and 11 bases from J; junction bases left unmatched: 10.

The chain joins TRBV27 to TRBJ2-5; perhaps TRBD1 as D (5 bases). V lost 3 bases to trimming and J lost 1 base, with 9 bases between them. CDR3 size: 14 residues. Germline V gene lookup returns CDR1 MNHEY and CDR2 SMNVEV (reference sequence). This CDR3 reads CASSFNRLQETQYF. As DNA, the CDR3 is TGTGCCAGCAGTTTCAACAGGCTCCAAGAGACCCAGTACTTC.

The chain has TRBV4-2 and TRBJ1-5, with 9 bases matching TRBD1. Trimming removed 5 bases from V and 4 bases from J; junction bases left unmatched: 6. CDR1 LGHNA and CDR2 YNFKEQ come from the germline V gene. The CDR3 is 15 amino acids. In DNA, the CDR3 is TGTGCCAGCAGCACACGACAGGGGGGGAATCAGCCCCAGCATTTT. Amino acid sequence: CASSTRQGGNQPQHF.

The rearrangement joins TRBV5-4 to TRBJ2-1; D is perhaps TRBD1 (5 bases). V lost 2 bases to trimming and J lost 4 bases, with 16 bases between them. This CDR3 is 16 amino acids long. Germline V lookup: CDR1 SGHNT, CDR2 YYREEE (reference sequence). CDR3 nucleotides: TGTGCCAGCAGCTTTTTCCTGGCAGGGCGATACAATGAGCAGTTCTTC. As protein: CASSFFLAGRYNEQFF.

V gene TRBV5-5 combines with J gene TRBJ2-3; D unresolved. V lost 4 bases and J 2 bases, leaving 8 bases between the germline ends. Per germline, CDR1 SGHKS and CDR2 YYEKEE (reference sequence). The CDR3 has 13 amino acids. This chain's CDR3 is CASSPQITDTQYF. The CDR3 DNA is TGTGCCAGCAGCCCACAGATCACAGATACGCAGTATTTT.

V and J are TRBV25-1 and TRBJ2-2; 8 nucleotides agree with TRBD1. This CDR3 has 12 residues. Trimming took 8 bases from V and 8 from J; bases not matched to a gene: 4. Looked up from germline, CDR1 is MGHDK and CDR2 is SYGVNS. CDR3 region: CASRQGSGELFF. DNA of the CDR3: TGTGCCAGCCGACAGGGGTCGGGGGAGCTGTTTTTT. The entire variable domain, with the rest obtained from reference TRBV25-1 and TRBJ2-2, is as follows: EADIYQTPRYLVIGTGKKITLECSQTMGHDKMYWYQQDPGMELHLIHYSYGVNSTEKGDLSSESTVSRIRTEHFPLTLESARPSHTSQYLCASRQGSGELFFGEGSRLTVL.

The rearrangement links TRBV11-3 to TRBJ2-2, with D maybe TRBD1 (6 bases). This CDR3 is built from 16 residues. V shed 7 bases and J shed 4 bases, with 19 bases lying between them. Germline-derived CDR1 and CDR2 are SGHNT and YENEEA. In DNA, the CDR3 is TGTGCCAGCACCCTTTCGACAGGTCGTCCCACCGGGGAGCTGTTTTTT. Its protein product is CASTLSTGRPTGELFF.

This sequence joins TRBV6-5 and TRBJ1-2, with D possibly TRBD1 on 6 matching bases. The CDR3 covers 13 residues. V was trimmed by 5 bases and J by 2 bases, leaving 9 bases between them. CDR1 and CDR2 from the germline V gene are MNHEY and SVGAGI. CDR3 in DNA: TGTGCCAGCAGTCAAACAGGGAACTATGGCTACACCTTC. Protein sequence: CASSQTGNYGYTF.

The rearrangement uses TRBV3-1 (or the pseudogene TRBV3-2) and TRBJ1-2; D is unresolved. Trimming pared 4 bases from V and 8 bases from J, leaving 17 bases between. Per germline, CDR1 LGHDT and CDR2 YNNKEL (reference sequence). This CDR3 region has 14 residues. In DNA form, the CDR3 reads TGTGCCAGCAGCCCCGCCGACGCGCGGGCGGGCTACACCTTC. This translates into CASSPADARAGYTF.

This clone has only one observation. The chain has TRBV2 and TRBJ2-2, with 7 bases identical to TRBD1. Germline trimming cut 5 bases from V and 1 base from J; bases unmatched to any gene: 25. This CDR3 is 22 amino acids long. CDR1 SNHLY and CDR2 FYNNEI come from the germline V gene. The CDR3 coding sequence is TGTGCCAGCAGTAAAAGGAACCACAAAAAAACGAAGACAGGGAAGAACACCGGGGAGCTGTTTTTT. It specifies CASSKRNHKKTKTGKNTGELFF.

Note on this clone: A read error may produce the germline difference seen at one junction end. This chain links TRBV28 with TRBJ1-5; D may be TRBD1 (5 bases). This CDR3 is built from 15 residues. Per the germline V gene, CDR1 is MDHEN and CDR2 is SYDVKM. CDR3 residues: CASSLIKQGNPPQHF. The DNA of the CDR3 is TGTGCCAGCAGTTTGATTAAGCAGGGTAATCCGCCCCAGCATTTT.

This sequence joins TRBV30 and TRBJ2-7, with TRBD1 identical over 10 bases. The junction had 9 bases not matched to a gene; V was cut back by 3 bases and J by 7 bases. Germline V gives CDR1 GTSNPN, CDR2 SVGIG (reference sequence). The CDR3 spans 14 residues. Written as DNA, the CDR3 is TGTGCCTGGAGCCGGGACAGGGGTTTTCTTGAGCAGTACTTC. Its translation: CAWSRDRGFLEQYF.

This clone has only one observation. The genes are TRBV5-1 and TRBJ1-1, with 10 positions matching TRBD1. Looked up from germline, CDR1 is SGHRS and CDR2 is YFSETQ. Trimming cost V 4 bases and J 0 bases; bases outside gene matches: 6. The CDR3 consists of 16 residues. The CDR3 sequence is CASSPGTGVMNTEAFF. CDR3 coding DNA: TGCGCCAGCAGCCCAGGGACAGGGGTGATGAACACTGAAGCTTTCTTT.

The V call is TRBV5-4, the J call TRBJ1-5; tentatively, D is TRBD1 (5 bases). The CDR3 length is 17 residues. Trimming stripped 4 bases from V and 1 base from J, with 18 bases between. Germline V gene data show CDR1 as SGHNT and CDR2 as YYREEE (reference sequence). The CDR3 protein is CASSNHGAGMSNQPQHF. The CDR3 DNA reads TGTGCCAGCAGCAACCACGGGGCGGGGATGAGCAATCAGCCCCAGCATTTT. The variable domain in full, completed from reference TRBV5-4 and TRBJ1-5, reads ETGVTQSPTHLIKTRGQQVTLRCSSQSGHNTVSWYQQALGQGPQFIFQYYREEENGRGNFPPRFSGLQFPNYSSELNVNALELDDSALYLCASSNHGAGMSNQPQHFGDGTRLSIL.

This chain joins TRBV18 and TRBJ1-6; TRBD1 aligns across 10 bases. Unmatched junction bases numbered 2, after V lost 2 bases and J lost 4 bases. The CDR3 totals 16 residues. The germline V gene encodes CDR1 KGHSH and CDR2 LQKENI. CDR3: CASSPGQGGYNSPLHF. For the CDR3, the DNA is TGTGCCAGCTCACCAGGACAGGGGGGATATAATTCACCCCTCCACTTT.

The rearrangement links TRBV11-2 to TRBJ2-3, with TRBD2 identical over 13 bases. This CDR3 has 16 residues. Germline trimming cut 5 bases from V and 10 bases from J; bases unmatched to any gene: 12. Germline V CDR1 and CDR2: SGHAT, FQNNGV. The CDR3 spells CASSPRTSGGALAQYF. The DNA of the CDR3 is TGTGCCAGCAGCCCCCGAACTAGCGGGGGGGCCTTGGCGCAGTATTTT.

This chain uses TRBV4-2 with TRBJ2-4, with D perhaps TRBD1 (6 bases). This CDR3 is built from 17 residues. Germline lookup yields CDR1 LGHNA and CDR2 YNFKEQ. With 4 bases removed from V and 5 bases from J, the gap between germline ends came to 21 bases. This chain's CDR3 is CASSPGFLPGVQNIQYF. The DNA of the CDR3 is TGTGCCAGCAGCCCGGGGTTCCTACCAGGGGTCCAAAACATTCAGTACTTC.

V usage is TRBV10-3 and J usage is TRBJ2-7; TRBD2 matches at 13 bases. The CDR3 has 17 amino acids. In germline, CDR1 is ENHRY, CDR2 SYGVKD. V dropped 5 bases and J dropped 5; count of bases not matched to a gene: 12. CDR3 coding DNA: TGTGCCATCAGTCCAACTAGCGGGGGGGCGTCTGGGGACGAGCAGTACGTC. This codes for CAISPTSGGASGDEQYV.

The chain joins TRBV19 to TRBJ2-7, with 8 nucleotides matching TRBD1. Trimming at V came to 4 bases and at J to 1 base, leaving 3 bases not matched to a gene. This CDR3 spans 14 amino acids. Germline CDR1 reads LNHDA; CDR2 reads SQIVND (reference sequence). CDR3 in amino acids: CASSKGQDSYEQYV. The CDR3 DNA follows: TGTGCCAGTAGTAAGGGACAGGATTCCTACGAGCAGTACGTC.

The chain recombines TRBV7-8 with TRBJ2-2, with 9 bases that match TRBD1. Germline V gene sequence: CDR1 SGHVS, CDR2 FQNEAQ. Losses at the gene ends were 2 bases for V and 2 bases for J; bases not matched to a gene: 9. This CDR3 has 18 residues. The CDR3, as DNA: TGTGCCAGCAGCTTAAAAGGGCGGACAGGGGTAAACACCGGGGAGCTGTTTTTT. Residues: CASSLKGRTGVNTGELFF.